The 27 T cell receptor beta chains in this list originate from one sample, sequenced in a study of T cells after yellow fever vaccination. TCRdb re-called the 5' RACE reads through MiXCR, storing one row per CDR3 protein. Of 250,000 or so distinct CDR3 sequences listed, approximately 3.6% are singletons. Sequencing was performed on PBMCs, taken 15 days after the yellow fever booster vaccination. These receptors all stem from a young man who received the YFV17D yellow fever vaccine.

This clonotype occurred many times. This chain joins TRBV6-5 and TRBJ1-6; maybe TRBD1 (5 bases). CDR3 length: 16 amino acids. The germline V and J ends were trimmed by 6 bases and 7 bases, with 19 bases remaining between them. The germline V gene has CDR1 MNHEY and CDR2 SVGAGI. The CDR3 nucleotides are TGTGCCAGCAGCCAGGGACGCCGGAGGTCGAATTCACCCCTCCACTTT. Residues: CASSQGRRRSNSPLHF.

This sequence joins TRBV12-3 or TRBV12-4 and TRBJ1-4, with D unresolved. Trimming shortened V by 3 bases and J by 5 bases, and 10 bases separated the two germline ends. The CDR3 loop spans 14 amino acids. The CDR3 DNA reads TGTGCCAGCAGTTTTCTCCCAATGAATGAAAAACTGTTTTTT. Encoded protein: CASSFLPMNEKLFF.

This clonotype has at least ten counts. The chain carries TRBV7-2 and TRBJ2-7, with TRBD2 matching 7 bases. V shed 5 bases and J 0 bases; nucleotides not matched to a gene: 10. This CDR3 comprises 16 residues. Germline-derived CDR1 and CDR2 are SGHTA and FQGNSA. The CDR3 DNA reads TGTGCCAGCAGCCCATACGCTGCGGGGGTCTCCTACGAGCAGTACTTC. Its translation: CASSPYAAGVSYEQYF.

This clonotype was detected many times. The chain recombines TRBV5-6 with TRBJ2-5; TRBD1 might be the D (6 bases). The CDR3 length is 15 residues. V lost 7 bases and J 2 bases, leaving 18 bases between the germline ends. Germline-derived CDR1 and CDR2 are SGHDT and YYEEEE. In DNA form, the CDR3 reads TGTGCCAGCTGCCGGGACATTCAGGGGCAAGAGACCCAGTACTTC. Residues: CASCRDIQGQETQYF. Full variable domain (outside the CDR3, taken from reference TRBV5-6 and TRBJ2-5): DAGVTQSPTHLIKTRGQQVTLRCSPKSGHDTVSWYQQALGQGPQFIFQYYEEEERQRGNFPDRFSGHQFPNYSSELNVNALLLGDSALYLCASCRDIQGQETQYFGPGTRLLVL.

This clonotype has ten or more counts. V and J are TRBV6-6 and TRBJ1-2; maybe TRBD1 (6 bases). This CDR3 region has 13 residues. The germline V gene has CDR1 MNHNY and CDR2 SVGAGI (reference sequence). V gave up 6 bases and J gave up 2 bases, with 10 bases separating them. For the CDR3, the DNA is TGTGCCAGCAGGGACAGTGTCAACTATGGCTACACCTTC. This encodes CASRDSVNYGYTF.

The V gene is TRBV7-9, the J gene TRBJ1-4; 8 bases align to TRBD1. This CDR3 is built from 16 residues. V dropped 4 bases and J dropped 2; count of bases not matched to a gene: 6. Per the germline V gene, CDR1 is SEHNR and CDR2 is FQNEAQ (reference sequence). As DNA, the CDR3 is TGTGCCAGCAGCTCTGGACAGGGCTCTACTAATGAAAAACTGTTTTTT. Its protein product is CASSSGQGSTNEKLFF. The whole variable domain, remainder taken from reference TRBV7-9 and TRBJ1-4, is DTGVSQNPRHKITKRGQNVTFRCDPISEHNRLYWYRQTLGQGPEFLTYFQNEAQLEKSRLLSDRFSAERPKGSFSTLEIQRTEQGDSAMYLCASSSGQGSTNEKLFFGSGTQLSVL.

This clonotype was seen repeatedly, ten times or more. The CDR3 protein is CASSQDPPGNYGYTF. The DNA for the CDR3 is TGCGCCAGCAGCCAAGACCCGCCAGGGAACTATGGCTACACCTTC. The rearrangement links TRBV4-1 to TRBJ1-2; the D gene is possibly TRBD1 (5 bases). The V gene's germline CDR1 is MGHRA and CDR2 YSYEKL. The length of the CDR3 is 15 residues. V gave up 0 bases and J gave up 2 bases, with 10 bases separating them.

The table lists this clonotype with many counts. This sequence joins TRBV11-1 and TRBJ1-3; unclear D gene. This CDR3 has 14 amino acids. Germline V gives CDR1 SGHAT, CDR2 FQDESV (reference sequence). Trimming cost V 2 bases and J 4 bases, with 9 bases left between them. CDR3 residues: CASSLRRAGNTIYF. In DNA, the CDR3 is TGTGCCAGCAGCTTACGGAGGGCCGGAAACACCATATATTTT.

Many counts were recorded for this clonotype. The chain recombines TRBV18 with TRBJ2-5, with 10 bases aligning to TRBD1. After removal of 1 base from V and 4 bases from J, the junction contained 6 bases not matched to a gene. Per the germline V gene, CDR1 is KGHSH and CDR2 is LQKENI. The CDR3 consists of 16 residues. The CDR3 DNA sequence: TGTGCCAGCTCACCACAGCGACAGGGGGCAGGAGAGACCCAGTACTTC. This gives the protein CASSPQRQGAGETQYF. The whole variable domain, remainder taken from reference TRBV18 and TRBJ2-5, is NAGVMQNPRHLVRRRGQEARLRCSPMKGHSHVYWYRQLPEEGLKFMVYLQKENIIDESGMPKERFSAEFPKEGPSILRIQQVVRGDSAAYFCASSPQRQGAGETQYFGPGTRLLVL.

This clonotype was found many times. This sequence joins TRBV9 and TRBJ2-5, with 7 positions matching TRBD1. V trimming: 6 bases; J trimming: 2 bases; junction bases outside the gene matches: 4. This CDR3 region has 13 residues. Germline CDR1 is SGDLS and CDR2 is YYNGEE. The CDR3 DNA reads TGTGCCAGCACCAGGACAGGTCAAGAGACCCAGTACTTC. Protein product: CASTRTGQETQYF.

There are many counts of this clonotype. The gene calls are TRBV20-1 and TRBJ2-1; 8 positions match TRBD2. The ends lost 3 bases at V and 9 bases at J; junction bases unmatched: 4. The CDR3 contains 12 residues. CDR1 is DFQATT, CDR2 SNEGSKA, per germline (reference sequence). DNA of the CDR3: TGCAGTGCTAGTAGCGGGGACGGTGAGCAGTTCTTC. Translated, it gives CSASSGDGEQFF.

This clonotype was counted at least ten times. This chain connects TRBV7-9 to TRBJ2-2; 7 positions agree with TRBD1. Looked up from germline, CDR1 is SEHNR and CDR2 is FQNEAQ (reference sequence). V shed 5 bases and J 1 base; nucleotides not matched to a gene: 4. There are 15 residues in the CDR3. DNA for the CDR3: TGTGCCAGCAGCAAACGGACAGGGAACACCGGGGAGCTGTTTTTT. Protein product: CASSKRTGNTGELFF.

This clonotype was recorded many times. The J gene is TRBJ1-5, the V gene TRBV6-1, with a possible D match to TRBD1 (5 bases). This CDR3 has 15 residues. Trimming cost V 5 bases and J 5 bases, with 16 bases left between them. Germline assignment: CDR1 MNHNS and CDR2 SASEGT. CDR3 bases: TGTGCCAGCAGTTCCACAGGTAGATCTCATCAGCCCCAGCATTTT. Translation gives CASSSTGRSHQPQHF.

As for this clonotype: A much larger clone is a single base away; this may be a read error. The rearrangement uses TRBV12-3 or TRBV12-4 and TRBJ1-3; unclear D gene. CDR3 size: 11 residues. Trimming pared 8 bases from V and 8 bases from J, leaving 10 bases between. CDR3 protein: CASSVGYTIYF. The CDR3 DNA sequence: TGTGCCAGCTCCGTGGGATACACCATATATTTT.

This clonotype occurred many times. This chain links TRBV6-5 with TRBJ2-3; perhaps TRBD2 as D (5 bases). Germline V lookup: CDR1 MNHEY, CDR2 SVGAGI. Trimming pared 8 bases from V and 9 bases from J, leaving 9 bases between. CDR3 length equals 10 residues. Written as DNA, the CDR3 is TGTGCCAGCGACTACCCAACGCAGTATTTT. Encoded protein: CASDYPTQYF.

This clonotype was counted a few times. The genes are TRBV5-5 and TRBJ1-2; D gene ambiguous. The V gene's germline CDR1 is SGHKS and CDR2 YYEKEE (reference sequence). V was trimmed by 2 bases and J by 5 bases, leaving 19 bases between them. The CDR3 loop spans 16 amino acids. The DNA for the CDR3 is TGTGCCAGCAGCTTTTTGGGAGGTGGCTCGTGGTATGGCTACACCTTC. Protein sequence: CASSFLGGGSWYGYTF.

This clonotype was recorded many times. This sequence joins TRBV20-1 and TRBJ1-1; TRBD1 matches at 11 bases. The CDR3 extends over 16 amino acids. CDR1 and CDR2 (germline): DFQATT, SNEGSKA (reference sequence). CDR3 nucleotides: TGCGTAGGATCCGGGACAGGGGGGGGGAAGGTCACTGAAGCTTTCTTT. It encodes CVGSGTGGGKVTEAFF.

Many counts were recorded for this clonotype. This rearrangement joins TRBV20-1 to TRBJ1-2; no clear D. The CDR3 length is 13 residues. Trimming took off 3 bases at V and 8 bases at J, with 16 bases between the two ends. In germline, CDR1 is DFQATT, CDR2 SNEGSKA (reference sequence). In DNA form, the CDR3 reads TGCAGTGCTAGGTTCAGGCTATCTTCAGGCTACACCTTC. Encoded protein: CSARFRLSSGYTF.

This clonotype has a count of ten or more. CDR3 DNA: TGCAGTGCTAGAAATCGGGGGGGCCTAGAGACCCAGTACTTC. This sequence encodes CSARNRGGLETQYF. The J gene is TRBJ2-5, the V gene TRBV20-1, with TRBD2 matching 8 bases. The CDR3 length is 14 residues. The ends lost 2 bases at V and 4 bases at J; junction bases unmatched: 6. Germline V CDR1 and CDR2: DFQATT, SNEGSKA (reference sequence).

This clonotype was counted ten times or more. The chain links TRBV5-6 to TRBJ1-1; 8 nucleotides line up with TRBD1. Germline V gives CDR1 SGHDT, CDR2 YYEEEE. The CDR3 is 14 amino acids. V shed 8 bases, J shed 1 base, and the junction held 7 bases outside the gene matches. The DNA of the CDR3 is TGTGCCAGTTTCCGGGACAGGCAGAACACTGAAGCTTTCTTT. This codes for CASFRDRQNTEAFF.

There are many counts of this clonotype. The chain is built from TRBV7-9 and TRBJ1-5, with D possibly being TRBD1 (6 bases). The CDR3 covers 15 residues. Germline loops: CDR1 SEHNR, CDR2 FQNEAQ (reference sequence). Trimming left V 4 bases short and J 3 bases short, with 13 bases between. CDR3 protein: CASSSSGALNQPQHF. CDR3 nucleotide sequence: TGTGCCAGCAGCTCCTCAGGGGCCCTCAATCAGCCCCAGCATTTT.

This clonotype showed up many times. The gene calls are TRBV4-3 and TRBJ2-1; 8 bases match TRBD1. V dropped 0 bases and J dropped 3; count of bases not matched to a gene: 4. This CDR3 region has 16 residues. Germline CDR1 is LGHNA and CDR2 is YSLEER. The CDR3 region is CASSQDADRDYNEQFF. CDR3 DNA: TGCGCCAGCAGCCAAGATGCGGACAGGGACTACAATGAGCAGTTCTTC.

This clonotype was counted ten times or more. The genes are TRBV5-1 and TRBJ2-2; D is uncertain. In germline, CDR1 is SGHRS, CDR2 YFSETQ. The CDR3 sequence is 16 residues long. V was trimmed by 6 bases and J by 0 bases, leaving 15 bases between them. CDR3 DNA sequence: TGCGCCAGCAAGTGGAGCGCGGTTCCGAACACCGGGGAGCTGTTTTTT. Translating gives CASKWSAVPNTGELFF.

The sample holds many counts of this clonotype. The genes are TRBV28 and TRBJ1-2; D is possibly TRBD1 (6 bases). There are 13 residues in the CDR3. Germline V CDR1 and CDR2: MDHEN, SYDVKM. Trimming took off 4 bases at V and 7 bases at J, with 13 bases between the two ends. The chain's CDR3 is CASSSPNRAGYTF. Written as DNA, the CDR3 is TGTGCCAGCAGTTCTCCGAACAGGGCTGGCTACACCTTC.

Many counts were recorded for this clonotype. The chain is built from TRBV25-1 and TRBJ1-1; D ambiguous. V lost 6 bases and J 3 bases, leaving 8 bases between the germline ends. The CDR3 has 12 residues. CDR1 and CDR2 (germline): MGHDK, SYGVNS. CDR3: CASRWGYTEAFF. The CDR3 DNA reads as TGTGCCAGCAGGTGGGGATACACTGAAGCTTTCTTT. Variable domain in full (rest from reference TRBV25-1 and TRBJ1-1): EADIYQTPRYLVIGTGKKITLECSQTMGHDKMYWYQQDPGMELHLIHYSYGVNSTEKGDLSSESTVSRIRTEHFPLTLESARPSHTSQYLCASRWGYTEAFFGQGTRLTVV.

This clonotype was counted at least ten times. The V and J genes are TRBV2 and TRBJ2-5, with 7 bases aligning to TRBD2. The CDR3 has 15 amino acids. V shed 8 bases, J shed 5 bases, and the junction held 14 bases outside the gene matches. Germline V lookup: CDR1 SNHLY, CDR2 FYNNEI. The CDR3 is CASRKGAAGGETQYF. In nucleotides, the CDR3 is TGTGCCAGCCGTAAAGGGGCGGCCGGGGGGGAGACCCAGTACTTC. Based on the CDR3 plus reference TRBV2 and TRBJ2-5, the full variable domain is EPEVTQTPSHQVTQMGQEVILRCVPISNHLYFYWYRQILGQKVEFLVSFYNNEISEKSEIFDDQFSVERPDGSNFTLKIRSTKLEDSAMYFCASRKGAAGGETQYFGPGTRLLVL.

This clonotype was detected many times. This chain links TRBV5-1 with TRBJ2-4, with D perhaps TRBD1 (6 bases). The CDR3 runs 14 residues. The V gene's germline CDR1 is SGHRS and CDR2 YFSETQ. Trimming stripped 3 bases from V and 2 bases from J, with 9 bases between. The CDR3 reads CASSSGQTKNIQYF. CDR3 sequence (DNA): TGCGCCAGCAGCTCTGGACAGACCAAAAACATTCAGTACTTC. Together with reference TRBV5-1 and TRBJ2-4, the CDR3 gives the full variable domain: KAGVTQTPRYLIKTRGQQVTLSCSPISGHRSVSWYQQTPGQGLQFLFEYFSETQRNKGNFPGRFSGRQFSNSRSEMNVSTLELGDSALYLCASSSGQTKNIQYFGAGTRLSVL.